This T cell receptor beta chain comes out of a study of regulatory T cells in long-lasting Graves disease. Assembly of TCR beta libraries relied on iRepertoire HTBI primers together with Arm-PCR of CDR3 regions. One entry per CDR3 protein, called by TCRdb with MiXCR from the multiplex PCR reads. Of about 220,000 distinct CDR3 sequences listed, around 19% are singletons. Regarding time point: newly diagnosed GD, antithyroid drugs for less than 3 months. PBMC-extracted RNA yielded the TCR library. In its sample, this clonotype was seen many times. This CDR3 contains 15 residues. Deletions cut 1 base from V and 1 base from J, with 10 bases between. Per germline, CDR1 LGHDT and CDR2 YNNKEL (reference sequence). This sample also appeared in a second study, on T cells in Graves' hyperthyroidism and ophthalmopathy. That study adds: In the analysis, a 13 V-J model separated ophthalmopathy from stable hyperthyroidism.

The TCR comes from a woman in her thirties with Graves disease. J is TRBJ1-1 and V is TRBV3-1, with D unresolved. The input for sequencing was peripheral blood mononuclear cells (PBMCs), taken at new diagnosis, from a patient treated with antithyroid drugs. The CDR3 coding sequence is TGTGCCAGCAGCCAAGGAGGTGCAGGGAACACTGAAGCTTTCTTT. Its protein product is CASSQGGAGNTEAFF.